A selection of T cell receptor beta chains follows, all from one sample in a study of blood T cells in healthy people across ages. TCRdb re-called the 5' RACE reads with MiXCR, one entry per CDR3 protein. This sample has 600,000 to 1,000,000 distinct CDR3 sequences, with 20% to 25% found just once. These data also formed part of another study, on T cells of mothers and their children.

Sequencing was performed on blood. The receptors here all came from a boy between 5 and 17 years old in good health. Both conserved end residues are part of each CDR3. The order of the fields is J gene, D gene, V gene, clone size, CDR3 DNA, CDR3 protein. The D gene is left open where the match is weak. Some rows have no size entry. The others give once, few or many, or a class for an expanded clone.

>TRBJ2-1|TRBD2|TRBV28|-
TGTGCCAGCAGTCCCCCGGGGGGGGGGCCGGGTGAGCAGTTCTTC
CASSPPGGGPGEQFF
>TRBJ2-3|-|TRBV4-3|-
TGCGCCAGCAGCCAAGAAGGGATAGTCACAGATACGCAGTATTTT
CASSQEGIVTDTQYF
>TRBJ2-7|-|TRBV20-1|-
TGCAGTGCTAGAGATAAGGAGGGCAGCTCCTACGAGCAGTACTTC
CSARDKEGSSYEQYF
>TRBJ2-7|-|TRBV20-1|-
TGCAGTGCTGGGGACTCCCACCCCTCCTACGAGCAGTACTTC
CSAGDSHPSYEQYF
>TRBJ1-5|-|TRBV20-1|-
TGCAGTGCTAGAAAAACCCCAACAGGCAGGGTTAATCAGCCCCAGCATTTT
CSARKTPTGRVNQPQHF
>TRBJ1-1|-|TRBV9|-
TGTGCCAGCAGGGGATCAACAGGGAAGAACACTGAAGCTTTCTTT
CASRGSTGKNTEAFF
>TRBJ1-2|TRBD1|TRBV30|-
TGTGCCTGGAGTGCGGACAGGGACGGCTACACCTTC
CAWSADRDGYTF
>TRBJ1-4|-|TRBV28|-
TGTGCCAGCAGAATCCGAAGGTTTAATGAAAAACTGTTTTTT
CASRIRRFNEKLFF
>TRBJ1-2|-|TRBV20-1|-
TGCAGTGCGCCGATTTCTATAGACTATGGCTACACCTTC
CSAPISIDYGYTF
>TRBJ1-1|-|TRBV10-3|-
TGTGCCATCAGTGCCGAGGCCATTCGGGGCACTGAAGCTTTCTTT
CAISAEAIRGTEAFF
>TRBJ2-5|-|TRBV6-5|few
TGTGCCAGCAGTTACAATTCTAATCAAGAGACCCAGTACTTC
CASSYNSNQETQYF
>TRBJ1-6|-|TRBV5-1|-
TGCGCCAGCAGCCGAGGACAGACCGTCTCCTATAATTCACCCCTCCACTTT
CASSRGQTVSYNSPLHF
>TRBJ2-5|-|TRBV12-3/TRBV12-4|few
TGTGCCAGCAGGCTCGGTACCCTCACGGGGGAGCAGTACTTC
CASRLGTLTGEQYF
>TRBJ2-5|-|TRBV7-2|few
TGTGCCAGCAGCTTCGCCGGTGTCCAAGAGACCCAGTACTTC
CASSFAGVQETQYF
>TRBJ1-4|-|TRBV5-1|few
TGCGCCAGCAGCTCCCCTTGGGGGGCAGGTGAAAAACTGTTTTTT
CASSSPWGAGEKLFF